This TCR beta chain was recorded in a study of blood T cell repertoires in COVID-19. Study background: COVID-19 samples from acute and convalescent phases originated in the United States, Italy and Spain. The analysed material was cDNA or gDNA that came from T cells, B-cell-depleted T cells, or PBMCs.

The CDR3 has 16 residues. The J segment lost 6 bases and the V segment lost 1 base, leaving 1 base of the junction unmatched. The germline CDR1 and CDR2 sequences are SGHAT and FQNNGV. In the authors' methods: Amplification with reference gene primers provided the estimates of nucleated cell counts. Here immunoSEQ multiplex PCR was the method, and the copy in TCRdb shows in-frame clones only, minus some. Clone size and the V and J calls come from that table; the DNA yielded D and trimming. The sample carries 35,000 to 55,000 clones, approximately 81% recorded once. The chain links TRBV11-2 to TRBJ2-2, with 14 bases aligning to TRBD2. This sequence was found in a woman aged 70-85 years with acute or convalescent COVID-19. The sample comprised peripheral blood. The CDR3 sequence is CASSLGGLAGAGELFF. The CDR3, as DNA: TGTGCCAGCAGCTTAGGGGGACTAGCGGGAGCCGGGGAGCTGTTTTTT. Full variable domain (remainder filled in from reference TRBV11-2 and TRBJ2-2): EAGVAQSPRYKIIEKRQSVAFWCNPISGHATLYWYQQILGQGPKLLIQFQNNGVVDDSQLPKDRFSAERLKGVDSTLKIQPAKLEDSAVYLCASSLGGLAGAGELFFGEGSRLTVL.